This record concerns one T cell receptor beta chain sequence. The CDR3 runs 16 residues. The germline V gene encodes CDR1 SGHDN and CDR2 FVKESK. The data were taken from a study of CXCR3-negative and CXCR3-positive naive CD8 T cells. Through 5' RACE with UMI labels, the TRB cDNA libraries were prepared. TCRdb re-called the 5' RACE reads, yielding one record per CDR3 amino acid sequence without DNA. The repertoire table contains 100,000 or so distinct CDR3 sequences. This clonotype originated in a human donor in good health. Some clones in this sample may be carry-over from other donors' samples. The sample taken for sequencing was naive CXCR3- CD8+ T cells from blood. Subset described: CD45RO-CCR7+CD27+CD95- naive CD8+ T cells lacking CXCR3 (TNR3-). The chain couples TRBV14 to TRBJ2-7. CDR3 sequence: CASSARVGPIAYEQYF.